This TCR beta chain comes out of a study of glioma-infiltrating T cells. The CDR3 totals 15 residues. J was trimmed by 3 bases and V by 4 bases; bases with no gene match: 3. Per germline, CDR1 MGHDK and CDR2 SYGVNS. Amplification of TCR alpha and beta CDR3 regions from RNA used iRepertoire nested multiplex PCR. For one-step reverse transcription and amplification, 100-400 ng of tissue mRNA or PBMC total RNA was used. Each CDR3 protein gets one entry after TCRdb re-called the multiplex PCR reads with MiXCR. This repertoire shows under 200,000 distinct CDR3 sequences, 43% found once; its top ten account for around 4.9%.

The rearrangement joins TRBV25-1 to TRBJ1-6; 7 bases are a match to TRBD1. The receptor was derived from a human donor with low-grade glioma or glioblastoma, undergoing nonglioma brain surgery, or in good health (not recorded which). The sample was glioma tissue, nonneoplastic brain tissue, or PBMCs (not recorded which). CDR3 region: CASSVQGDYNSPLHF. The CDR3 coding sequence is TGTGCCAGCAGTGTCCAGGGGGACTATAATTCACCCCTCCACTTT.